What follows are 15 T cell receptor delta chains derived from one specimen sequenced in a study of γδ T cells in repeated Plasmodium falciparum infection (dated by TCRdb to about 2021). Receptor amplification or capture employed multiplex PCR. Sequencer: Illumina MiSeq. TCRdb reprocessed the public data with the CATT caller; entries with the same nucleotide sequence were combined afterwards. Present in this sample are around 46,000 delta-chain clones, roughly 1.9% of which were seen just once. The ten largest clones represent roughly a quarter of the sample. For bulk TCR repertoire analysis, Vgamma9/Vdelta2+ and Vdelta2-negative gammadelta T cell populations were isolated by flow sorting from peripheral blood mononuclear cells. The sequencing input was gamma-delta T cells from blood. These receptor sequences come from a pool of human donors (malaria-infected and uninfected, not separated).

This clone turned up a few times. TCRdb records a much larger clone's protein for this DNA, with a difference at residue 13 that likely arises from a read error; the protein given is the translation of the DNA. The chain joins TRDV3 to TRDJ2; TRDD3 matches 12 bases. The ends lost 3 bases at V and 2 bases at J; junction bases unmatched: 19. Germline CDR1 reads TVYSNPD; CDR2 reads GDNSRS (reference sequence). This CDR3 has 20 residues. The CDR3 nucleotides are TGTGCCTTCCTCTTCCTCCGGGAGCACTGGGGGATACACTTGACAGCACAACTCTTCTTT. Residues: CAFLFLREHWGIHLTAQLFF.

This clone has at least ten counts. The protein TCRdb lists belongs to a much larger clone and differs from this DNA's translation at residue 14, which points to a read error; the protein shown is made from the DNA. The chain is built from TRDV3 and TRDJ1, with 7 bases identical to TRDD2. Per the germline V gene, CDR1 is TVYSNPD and CDR2 is GDNSRS (reference sequence). The CDR3 contains 18 residues. CDR3 sequence: CAAGPSHGSPFLTGKLIF. The CDR3 DNA reads TGTGCCGCTGGGCCTTCCCACGGGTCCCCCTTCCTCACCGGTAAACTCATCTTT.

On this clone itself: TCRdb's entry gives the protein of a much larger clone, which mismatches this DNA's translation at residue 9, likely from a read error; the protein reported here is translated from the DNA. This chain joins TRDV1 and TRDJ1, with 10 bases that match TRDD3. The J gene, absent from TCRdb, was called here by matching the DNA to germline. The junction had 27 bases not matched to a gene; V was cut back by 1 base and J by 1 base. From germline, CDR1 is TSWWSYY and CDR2 QGS. The CDR3 consists of 24 residues. In DNA, the CDR3 is TGTGCTCTTGGGGAACCGGGTAAGCCTCCTCAAACGTACTGGGGGATTAGGGGCACCGATAAACTCATCTTT. Amino acids: CALGEPGKPPQTYWGIRGTDKLIF.

Regarding this clone: The protein recorded in TCRdb matches a much larger clone and deviates from this DNA's translation at residue 7, suggesting a read error; the protein here is obtained by translating the DNA. The V gene is TRDV3, the J gene TRDJ1; D unresolved. The J gene, missing from TCRdb, was assigned here through DNA to germline matching. The germline V gene encodes CDR1 TVYSNPD and CDR2 GDNSRS (reference sequence). This CDR3 has 15 residues. V was pared by 3 bases and J by 0 bases, with 17 bases between. CDR3 loop: CAFPYFVYYTDKLIF. As DNA, the CDR3 is TGTGCCTTCCCATACTTTGTTTATTACACCGATAAACTCATCTTT.

This clone was observed at least ten times. TCRdb's listed protein matches a much larger clone and diverges from this DNA's translation at residue 19, likely through a read error; the protein shown comes from the DNA. The V gene is listed as TRAV38-2/DV8; no J gene was called; TRDD3 was called by the table and not checked on the DNA. Germline CDR1 reads TSESDYY; CDR2 reads QEAYKQQN. The CDR3 sequence is 20 residues long. CDR3 loop: CAYRSFYFPWGYLYTDKLTF. Here the CDR3 DNA reads TGTGCTTATAGGAGCTTCTACTTCCCCTGGGGATACTTGTACACCGATAAACTCACCTTT.

This clone came up many times. TCRdb assigns this DNA the protein of a much larger clone, which departs from its translation at residue 9; this likely reflects a read error, and the protein shown comes from translating the DNA. J is TRDJ1 and V is TRDV2; 7 positions agree with TRDD3. V shed 0 bases, J shed 2 bases, and the junction held 14 bases outside the gene matches. Germline assignment: CDR1 GEAIGNYY and CDR2 EKD. The CDR3 is 18 residues long. The CDR3 reads CACDTVGVPGDGTDKLIF. The CDR3 nucleotides read TGTGCCTGTGACACCGTGGGAGTGCCGGGGGATGGGACCGATAAACTCATCTTT.

This clone showed up many times. The protein recorded in TCRdb matches a much larger clone and deviates from this DNA's translation at residue 9, suggesting a read error; the protein here is obtained by translating the DNA. The chain uses TRDV1 and TRDJ1, with 7 bases aligning to TRDD3. The germline gives CDR1 TSWWSYY, CDR2 QGS. CDR3 length: 22 residues. V lost 5 bases, J lost 4 bases, and 31 bases stayed unmatched. The CDR3 region is CALGPALFPGLLGTPGGDKLIF. The CDR3 region has the DNA TGTGCTCTTGGGCCCGCCCTCTTCCCCGGACTACTGGGGACGCCGGGGGGCGATAAACTCATCTTT.

This clone was counted only a few times. The protein TCRdb lists belongs to a much larger clone and differs from this DNA's translation at residue 12, which points to a read error; the protein shown is made from the DNA. The V call is TRDV2, the J call TRDJ1; TRDD3 aligns across 9 bases. TCRdb gives no J gene; it was assigned here by matching the DNA to germline. V shed 0 bases, J shed 0 bases, and the junction held 22 bases outside the gene matches. CDR3 length: 22 residues. Germline CDR1 is GEAIGNYY and CDR2 is EKD. CDR3 amino acids: CACDTVVYTGGPPEKYTDKLIF. As DNA, the CDR3 is TGTGCCTGTGACACCGTCGTATACACTGGGGGACCCCCCGAAAAGTACACCGATAAACTCATCTTT.

This clone has more than one count but fewer than ten. This DNA's translation and the protein TCRdb lists, from a much larger clone, do not match at residue 13, likely due to a read error; the protein shown is translated from the DNA. The chain has TRDV1 and TRDJ1, with 11 bases aligning to TRDD3. TCRdb is silent on the J gene; assignment here came from matching the DNA to germline. Germline-derived CDR1 and CDR2 are TSWWSYY and QGS. CDR3 length: 22 amino acids. The trim removed 4 bases at V and 4 bases at J, leaving 26 bases unmatched. In nucleotides, the CDR3 is TGTGCTCTTGGGGCTTCCTACCTTTACTGGGGGATATGCTTCGGGGATTTCGATAAACTCATCTTT. This codes for CALGASYLYWGICFGDFDKLIF.

In its sample, this clone was seen a few times. A junction end diverges from the germline sequence, so it may reflect a read error. The rearrangement links TRDV1 to TRDJ1, with TRDD3 as a possible D gene (5 bases). TCRdb supplies no J gene; here it was assigned by aligning the nucleotide sequence to germline. CDR1 is TSWWSYY and CDR2 is QGS in the germline V gene. The CDR3 sequence is 16 residues long. The CDR3: CARGEPRIRMPDKLIF. CDR3 sequence (DNA): TGTGCTCGTGGGGAACCCCGGATCCGTATGCCCGATAAACTCATCTTT.

This clone turned up a few times. This probably arose from a read error, given a far larger clone one base away. Other DNA sequences in this specimen translate into the identical CDR3. V gene TRDV3 combines with J gene TRDJ1; D is undetermined. Looked up from germline, CDR1 is TVYSNPD and CDR2 is GDNSRS (reference sequence). This CDR3 comprises 12 residues. The CDR3 nucleotides read TGTGCCTTTACAAGGAACACCGACAAACTCATCTTT. It codes for CAFTRNTDKLIF.

As concerns this clone: The TCRdb protein comes from a much larger clone and disagrees with this DNA's translation at residues 7 and 11, likely due to a read error; the protein given here is derived from the DNA. The gene calls are TRDV1 and TRDJ1; 7 nucleotides agree with TRDD3. V lost 0 bases and J lost 5; bases outside the gene matches: 27. Germline V lookup: CDR1 TSWWSYY, CDR2 QGS. This CDR3 comprises 22 residues. The CDR3 loop is CALGELRAHLPRLGLLRDKLIF. In DNA, the CDR3 is TGTGCTCTTGGGGAACTAAGAGCCCATCTACCTAGACTGGGGTTGTTAAGAGATAAACTCATCTTT.

This clone occurred many times. A far larger clone is off by one base, so a read error is likely. Other DNA sequences in the same sample also yield this CDR3. This CDR3 reads CACDTLSTGEQYTDKLIF. As DNA, the CDR3 is TGTGCCTGTGACACCCTAAGTACTGGGGAACAGTACACCGATAAGCTCATCTTT. The chain uses TRDV2 and TRDJ1; 7 bases match TRDD3. CDR1 and CDR2 (germline): GEAIGNYY, EKD. The CDR3 consists of 18 residues.

With regard to this clone: This likely stems from a read error, as it lies one base from a far larger clone. Within the sample, other DNA sequences also encode this same CDR3. The chain employs TRDV1 and TRDJ1; 9 bases map to TRDD2. Since TCRdb gives no J gene, matching the DNA to germline was used here to assign it. V shed 3 bases, J shed 3 bases, and the junction held 32 bases outside the gene matches. This CDR3 is 24 amino acids long. Germline V CDR1 and CDR2: TSWWSYY, QGS. DNA of the CDR3: TGTGCTCTTGGGGATGGCGCCTTCCTACGAGCCATGCGGGGGACATCCAACCGGCCCGATAAACTCATCTTT. Protein product: CALGDGAFLRAMRGTSNRPDKLIF.

This clone was counted at least ten times. TCRdb lists the protein of a much larger clone for this DNA, which differs at residue 8, so this is likely a read error; the protein given here is translated from the DNA itself. The J gene is TRDJ1, the V gene TRDV1; 10 nucleotides align to TRDD3. TCRdb records no J gene; here it was assigned by comparing the DNA to germline. The CDR3 sequence is 21 residues long. CDR1 TSWWSYY and CDR2 QGS come from the germline V gene. The V segment lost 1 base and the J segment 2 bases; nucleotides outside the gene matches: 19. CDR3 in DNA: TGTGCTCTTGGGGAACCCCGTCTCCTACGTAGGTGGGGGATACCAACCGATAAACTCATCTTT. Protein: CALGEPRLLRRWGIPTDKLIF.